This T cell receptor beta chain was obtained from a study of T cells in Graves' hyperthyroidism and ophthalmopathy. The wider study: The blood sample was taken at first diagnosis, before treatment began.

Study results and limitations: Most clonotypes expanded in the thyroid (above 0.001) were also present in blood.

This clonotype was seen a handful of times. Its antigen is not identified. The CDR3 regions of TCR beta were amplified from RNA transcripts. First-round RT-PCR with HTBI primers amplified the TCR CDR3 region. TCRdb re-derived calls from the multiplex PCR reads in MiXCR, one entry per CDR3 protein. The sample has a few hundred thousand distinct CDR3 sequences, 15% to 19% seen once. For the diagnoses, clinical symptoms, serum thyroxine and TRAb, thyroid ultrasound and orbital computed tomography were used. The PBMCs were taken from roughly 9.3 ml of fresh peripheral blood. CDR3 size: 16 residues. The trim removed 6 bases at V and 3 bases at J, leaving 5 bases unmatched. CDR1 is MDHEN, CDR2 SYDVKM, per germline.

The clonotype comes from a woman aged 25 to 45 with Graves' hyperthyroidism. The sample taken for sequencing was blood. The V call is TRBV28, the J call TRBJ2-2; 12 bases fit TRBD2. Here the CDR3 reads CASRSLAGGYTGELFF. CDR3 DNA: TGTGCCAGCAGAAGTCTAGCGGGAGGGTACACCGGGGAGCTGTTTTTT.